This TCR beta chain was recorded in a study of CXCR3-negative and CXCR3-positive naive CD8 T cells. Findings and caveats of the study: CXCR3-positive naive cells carried more hydrophobic TRB CDR3s than CXCR3-negative naive cells did.

A remark on this clonotype: What it binds is unknown.

Per the germline V gene, CDR1 is SGHRS and CDR2 is YFSETQ. This CDR3 contains 12 residues. Carrying UMI labels, the TRB cDNA libraries were prepared through 5' RACE. Reanalyzing the 5' RACE reads, TCRdb keeps one entry per CDR3 protein, without DNA. This sample's table reports fewer than 80,000 distinct CDR3 sequences. The chain has TRBV5-1 and TRBJ1-1. The sample taken for sequencing was naive CXCR3- CD8+ T cells from blood. This sample's subset: CD45RO-CCR7+CD27+CD95- naive CD8+ T cells lacking CXCR3 (TNR3-). The TCR sequence derives from a human donor in good health. Some clones in this sample may be carry-over from other donors' samples. CDR3 amino acids: CASTSDRTEAFF.